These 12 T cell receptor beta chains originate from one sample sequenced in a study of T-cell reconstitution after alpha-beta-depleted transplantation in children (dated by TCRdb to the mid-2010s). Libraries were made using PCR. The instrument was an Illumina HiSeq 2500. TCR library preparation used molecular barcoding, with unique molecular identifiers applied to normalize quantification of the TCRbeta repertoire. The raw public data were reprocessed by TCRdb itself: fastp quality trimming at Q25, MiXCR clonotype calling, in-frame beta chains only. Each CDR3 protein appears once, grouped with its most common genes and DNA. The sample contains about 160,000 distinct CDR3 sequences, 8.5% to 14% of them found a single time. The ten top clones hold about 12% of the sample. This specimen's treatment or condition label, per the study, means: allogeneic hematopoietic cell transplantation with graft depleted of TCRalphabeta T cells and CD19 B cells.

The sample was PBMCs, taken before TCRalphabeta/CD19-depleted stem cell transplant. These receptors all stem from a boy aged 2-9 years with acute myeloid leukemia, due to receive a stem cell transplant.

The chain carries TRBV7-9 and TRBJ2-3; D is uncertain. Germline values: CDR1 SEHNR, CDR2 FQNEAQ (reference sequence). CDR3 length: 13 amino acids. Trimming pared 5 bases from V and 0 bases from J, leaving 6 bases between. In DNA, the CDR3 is TGTGCCAGCAGCCGGCCTAGCACAGATACGCAGTATTTT. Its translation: CASSRPSTDTQYF.

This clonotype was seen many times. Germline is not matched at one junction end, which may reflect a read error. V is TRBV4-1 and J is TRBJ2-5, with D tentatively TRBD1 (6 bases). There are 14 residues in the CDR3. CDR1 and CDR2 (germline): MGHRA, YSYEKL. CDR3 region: CASSQGDIQETHYF. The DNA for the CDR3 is TGCGCCAGCAGCCAAGGGGACATTCAAGAGACCCATTACTTC.

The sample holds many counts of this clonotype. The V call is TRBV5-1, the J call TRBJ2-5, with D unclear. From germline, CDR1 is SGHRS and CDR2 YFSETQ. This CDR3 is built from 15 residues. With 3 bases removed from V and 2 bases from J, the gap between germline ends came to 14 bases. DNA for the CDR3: TGCGCCAGCAGCTGGCGTCCACAGATGCAAGAGACCCAGTACTTC. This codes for CASSWRPQMQETQYF.

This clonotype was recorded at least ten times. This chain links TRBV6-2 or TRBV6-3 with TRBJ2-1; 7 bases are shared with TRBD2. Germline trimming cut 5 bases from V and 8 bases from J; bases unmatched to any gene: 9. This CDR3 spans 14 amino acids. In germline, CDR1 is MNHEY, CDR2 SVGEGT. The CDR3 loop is CASSGLGGSDEQFF. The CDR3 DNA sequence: TGTGCCAGCAGTGGCCTGGGGGGGAGTGATGAGCAGTTCTTC.

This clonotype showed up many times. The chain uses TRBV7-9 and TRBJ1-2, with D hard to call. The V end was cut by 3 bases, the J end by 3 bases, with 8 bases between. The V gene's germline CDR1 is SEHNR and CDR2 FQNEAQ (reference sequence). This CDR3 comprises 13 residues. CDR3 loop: CASSFSGYYGYTF. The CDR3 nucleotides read TGTGCCAGCAGCTTCTCCGGTTACTATGGCTACACCTTC.

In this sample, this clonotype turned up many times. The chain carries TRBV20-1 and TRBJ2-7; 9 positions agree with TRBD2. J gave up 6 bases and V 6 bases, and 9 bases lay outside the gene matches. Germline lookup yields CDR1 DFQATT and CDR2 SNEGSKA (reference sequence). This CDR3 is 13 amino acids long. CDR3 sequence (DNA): TGCAGTGCAATTACCCATAGCGGGGGCGAGCAGTACTTC. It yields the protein CSAITHSGGEQYF.

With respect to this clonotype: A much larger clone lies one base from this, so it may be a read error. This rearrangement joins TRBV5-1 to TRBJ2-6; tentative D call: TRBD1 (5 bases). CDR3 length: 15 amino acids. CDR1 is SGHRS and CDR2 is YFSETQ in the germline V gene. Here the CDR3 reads CASSLSRPGANILTF. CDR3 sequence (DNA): TGCGCCAGCAGCTTATCGCGCCCTGGGGCCAACATCCTGACTTTC.

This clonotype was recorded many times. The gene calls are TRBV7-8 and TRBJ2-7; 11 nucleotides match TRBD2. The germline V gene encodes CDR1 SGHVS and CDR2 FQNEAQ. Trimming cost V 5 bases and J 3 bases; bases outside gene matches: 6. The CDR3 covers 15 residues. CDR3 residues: CASSHGTSGIYEQYF. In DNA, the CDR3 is TGTGCCAGCAGCCACGGGACTAGCGGAATCTACGAGCAGTACTTC.

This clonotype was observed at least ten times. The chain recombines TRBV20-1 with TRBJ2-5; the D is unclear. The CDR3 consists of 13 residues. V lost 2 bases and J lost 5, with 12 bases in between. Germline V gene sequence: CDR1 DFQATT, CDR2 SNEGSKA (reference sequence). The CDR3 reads CSARHSIGETQYF. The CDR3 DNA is TGCAGTGCTAGACACAGCATTGGGGAGACCCAGTACTTC.

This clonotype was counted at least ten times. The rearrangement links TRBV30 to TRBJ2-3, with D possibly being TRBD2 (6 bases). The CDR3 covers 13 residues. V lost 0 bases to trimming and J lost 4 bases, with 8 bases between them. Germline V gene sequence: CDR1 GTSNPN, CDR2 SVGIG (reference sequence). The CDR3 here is CAWSVAGADTQYF. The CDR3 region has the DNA TGTGCCTGGAGTGTAGCGGGCGCAGATACGCAGTATTTT.

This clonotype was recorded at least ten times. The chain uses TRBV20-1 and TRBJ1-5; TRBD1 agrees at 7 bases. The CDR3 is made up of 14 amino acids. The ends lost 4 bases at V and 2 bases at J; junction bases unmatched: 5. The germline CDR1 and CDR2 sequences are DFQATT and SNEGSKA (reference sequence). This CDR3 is CSAMMGTGNQPQHF. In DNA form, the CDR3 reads TGCAGTGCTATGATGGGGACAGGCAATCAGCCCCAGCATTTT.

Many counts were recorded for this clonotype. CDR3 amino acids: CSALGTSGRVGEQFF. CDR3 coding DNA: TGCAGTGCCCTTGGTACTAGCGGGAGGGTCGGTGAGCAGTTCTTC. The chain is built from TRBV20-1 and TRBJ2-1, with 13 bases fitting TRBD2. The J segment lost 9 bases and the V segment lost 6 bases, leaving 11 bases of the junction unmatched. Germline CDR1 and CDR2: DFQATT and SNEGSKA (reference sequence). CDR3 length equals 15 residues.